One and the same sample provided the 27 T cell receptor beta chains below, sequenced in a study of control samples from healthy donors and cancer patients. Data came from immunoSEQ multiplex PCR; TCRdb stores just in-frame clones and leaves some out. The sample includes 100,000 to 150,000 clones, roughly 84% seen only once; the top ten take 7% to 10%. Material for sequencing was blood. These receptors were obtained from a man aged 35 to 55 in good health.

V gene TRBV25-1 combines with J gene TRBJ1-5; D is undetermined. V shed 1 base and J shed 4 bases, with 8 bases lying between them. The CDR3 extends over 14 amino acids. Germline V gene lookup returns CDR1 MGHDK and CDR2 SYGVNS. CDR3 region: CASSELGGNQPQHF. The CDR3, as DNA: TGTGCCAGCAGTGAATTGGGAGGGAATCAGCCCCAGCATTTT.

This chain joins TRBV5-1 and TRBJ2-3, with D possibly TRBD1 on 6 matching bases. V shed 0 bases and J shed 1 base, with 6 bases lying between them. Germline assignment: CDR1 SGHRS and CDR2 YFSETQ. This CDR3 contains 14 residues. The CDR3 spells CASSLEGGTDTQYF. The CDR3, as DNA: TGCGCCAGCAGCTTGGAGGGGGGCACAGATACGCAGTATTTT.

This chain connects TRBV3-1 (or the pseudogene TRBV3-2) to TRBJ1-2; D call uncertain. V lost 3 bases, J lost 6 bases, and 14 bases lay in between. This CDR3 spans 14 amino acids. Germline V gene lookup returns CDR1 LGHDT and CDR2 YNNKEL (reference sequence). The CDR3 nucleotides read TGTGCCAGCAGCCACGAATGGTCAGCGGATGGCTACACCTTC. This sequence encodes CASSHEWSADGYTF.

The V and J genes are TRBV9 and TRBJ1-2, with TRBD1 as a possible D gene (5 bases). The length of the CDR3 is 13 residues. The ends were cut back, 3 bases at V and 6 bases at J, with 12 bases in the middle. Germline V gene data show CDR1 as SGDLS and CDR2 as YYNGEE. The CDR3 bases are TGTGCCAGCAGCGACCTCGGGGGGGATGGCTACACCTTC. Translation: CASSDLGGDGYTF. The complete variable domain, with remaining parts taken from reference TRBV9 and TRBJ1-2, reads DSGVTQTPKHLITATGQRVTLRCSPRSGDLSVYWYQQSLDQGLQFLIQYYNGEERAKGNILERFSAQQFPDLHSELNLSSLELGDSALYFCASSDLGGDGYTFGSGTRLTVV.

The V call is TRBV12-3 or TRBV12-4, the J call TRBJ2-5; D ambiguous. The CDR3 length is 11 residues. Trimming left V 7 bases short and J 5 bases short, with 8 bases between. The CDR3 bases are TGTGCCAGCACCTTGGGGGAGACCCAGTACTTC. Its translation is CASTLGETQYF.

The V call is TRBV7-3, the J call TRBJ2-1, with D possibly matching TRBD2 (6 bases). V dropped 2 bases and J dropped 0 bases, with 11 bases sitting between them. The length of the CDR3 is 16 residues. The germline gives CDR1 SGHTA, CDR2 FQGTGA. In DNA form, the CDR3 reads TGTGCCAGCAGCTTATCCGGGGGAGGCTCCTACAATGAGCAGTTCTTC. It yields the protein CASSLSGGGSYNEQFF. The entire variable domain, with the rest obtained from reference TRBV7-3 and TRBJ2-1, is as follows: GAGVSQTPSNKVTEKGKYVELRCDPISGHTALYWYRQSLGQGPEFLIYFQGTGAADDSGLPNDRFFAVRPEGSVSTLKIQRTERGDSAVYLCASSLSGGGSYNEQFFGPGTRLTVL.

This clone was seen just once. The chain recombines TRBV7-7 with TRBJ2-5; D perhaps matches TRBD1 (6 bases). This CDR3 has 14 residues. Per the germline V gene, CDR1 is SSHAT and CDR2 is FNYEAQ (reference sequence). V dropped 5 bases and J dropped 5 bases, with 15 bases sitting between them. DNA of the CDR3: TGTGCCAGCAGCAAAAGTACAGGGACCGAGACCCAGTACTTC. It codes for CASSKSTGTETQYF. The full variable domain, rest sourced from reference TRBV7-7 and TRBJ2-5, is GAGVSQSPRYKVTKRGQDVTLRCDPISSHATLYWYQQALGQGPEFLTYFNYEAQPDKSGLPSDRFSAERPEGSISTLTIQRTEQRDSAMYRCASSKSTGTETQYFGPGTRLLVL.

The chain recombines TRBV13 with TRBJ1-5; possibly TRBD1 for D (5 bases). Trimming left V 5 bases short and J 9 bases short, with 11 bases between. This CDR3 comprises 12 residues. The V gene's germline CDR1 is PRHDT and CDR2 FYEKMQ (reference sequence). Here the CDR3 reads CASSHSGGPQHF. Here the CDR3 DNA reads TGTGCCAGCAGCCATTCCGGGGGGCCCCAGCATTTT.

This chain uses TRBV4-3 with TRBJ1-4; no reliable D call. The CDR3 loop spans 15 amino acids. Germline CDR1 is LGHNA and CDR2 is YSLEER. The germline V and J ends were trimmed by 6 bases and 3 bases, with 14 bases remaining between them. This CDR3 is CASRKTAIPNEKLFF. In DNA form, the CDR3 reads TGCGCCAGCAGAAAGACCGCTATCCCTAATGAAAAACTGTTTTTT.

The chain has TRBV24-1 and TRBJ2-7; 11 bases map to TRBD1. CDR1 and CDR2 from the germline V gene are KGHDR and SFDVKD. The junction had 4 bases not matched to a gene; V was cut back by 4 bases and J by 3 bases. This CDR3 region has 15 residues. CDR3 coding DNA: TGTGCCACCAGTGAGTCCGGGACAGGGGGCTACGAGCAGTACTTC. Protein sequence: CATSESGTGGYEQYF.

The rearrangement uses TRBV6-5 and TRBJ1-1, with TRBD1 as a possible D gene (5 bases). Trimming removed 7 bases from V and 7 bases from J, with 19 bases in between. The germline V gene encodes CDR1 MNHEY and CDR2 SVGAGI. The CDR3 runs to 14 residues. The CDR3 sequence: CASMTHTGRLEAFF. CDR3 DNA: TGTGCCAGCATGACCCACACAGGAAGGCTTGAAGCTTTCTTT.

This chain uses TRBV9 with TRBJ1-4; unclear D gene. Germline CDR1 is SGDLS and CDR2 is YYNGEE. CDR3 length: 14 amino acids. V was clipped by 4 bases and J by 0 bases, with 7 bases between them. CDR3 protein: CASSQTATNEKLFF. The CDR3 DNA follows: TGTGCCAGCAGCCAGACGGCAACTAATGAAAAACTGTTTTTT.

The chain has TRBV6-2 or TRBV6-3 and TRBJ2-3, with no clear D. Germline V gives CDR1 MNHEY, CDR2 SVGEGT. The V end was cut by 5 bases, the J end by 2 bases, with 17 bases between. This CDR3 is 16 amino acids long. The CDR3: CASSDDVHLLTDTQYF. In DNA form, the CDR3 reads TGTGCCAGCAGTGACGATGTTCACCTCCTCACAGATACGCAGTATTTT.

This chain links TRBV16 with TRBJ1-1; the D is unclear. The CDR3 is 14 amino acids. V was cut by 0 bases and J by 2 bases, with 7 bases left in between. Germline V CDR1 and CDR2: KGHSY, FQNENV. The chain's CDR3 is CASSQSRSNTEAFF. The CDR3, as DNA: TGTGCCAGCAGCCAATCCCGCAGTAACACTGAAGCTTTCTTT.

CDR3 DNA sequence: TGTGCCAGCAGATTAGACTGGGGGCAGAGCTATGGCTACACCTTC. This encodes CASRLDWGQSYGYTF. The chain links TRBV6-5 to TRBJ1-2; a possible D gene is TRBD1 (6 bases). Germline V gives CDR1 MNHEY, CDR2 SVGAGI. The CDR3 runs 15 residues. The V end was cut by 6 bases, the J end by 4 bases, with 18 bases between.

The chain is built from TRBV10-2 and TRBJ2-2; perhaps TRBD2 as D (6 bases). Germline V lookup: CDR1 WSHSY, CDR2 SAAADI. The CDR3 contains 15 residues. Trimming removed 4 bases from V and 2 bases from J, with 11 bases in between. The CDR3 DNA follows: TGCGCCAGCAGTGGACTAGGCCATAACACCGGGGAGCTGTTTTTT. It is translated as CASSGLGHNTGELFF.

The V call is TRBV6-5, the J call TRBJ1-6; 7 bases map to TRBD1. CDR3 length equals 14 residues. V lost 5 bases, J lost 9 bases, and 7 bases stayed unmatched. CDR1 MNHEY and CDR2 SVGAGI come from the germline V gene. CDR3 sequence reads: CASSTGVPVSPLHF. The CDR3 DNA is TGTGCCAGCAGTACAGGGGTGCCAGTTTCACCCCTCCACTTT.

The rearrangement uses TRBV30 and TRBJ1-2; D is perhaps TRBD1 (5 bases). This CDR3 contains 13 residues. Germline V CDR1 and CDR2: GTSNPN, SVGIG (reference sequence). Between the trimmed V and J ends, which lost 3 bases and 8 bases, there was a span of 16 bases. The CDR3 DNA sequence: TGTGCCTGGAGCGCCGCCCCAGGGAGAGGCTACACCTTC. It translates to CAWSAAPGRGYTF.

This chain connects TRBV2 to TRBJ2-3; 7 bases agree with TRBD2. Germline V gene lookup returns CDR1 SNHLY and CDR2 FYNNEI. V was clipped by 5 bases and J by 2 bases; unmatched bases: 7. This CDR3 has 15 residues. The CDR3 loop reads CASSSAGGVTDTQYF. Here the CDR3 DNA reads TGTGCCAGCAGTTCTGCTGGGGGGGTCACAGATACGCAGTATTTT.

The rearrangement uses TRBV20-1 and TRBJ1-1, with a weak D call TRBD1 (5 bases). The V end was cut by 3 bases, the J end by 3 bases, with 14 bases between. The CDR3 has 14 residues. Per germline, CDR1 DFQATT and CDR2 SNEGSKA (reference sequence). The CDR3 spells CSASRGWDYTEAFF. CDR3 sequence (DNA): TGCAGTGCTAGTAGGGGATGGGACTACACTGAAGCTTTCTTT.

The rearrangement uses TRBV5-1 and TRBJ1-2; D uncertain. CDR3 length equals 14 residues. Germline V CDR1 and CDR2: SGHRS, YFSETQ. The V end lost 5 bases, the J end lost 0 bases, and 11 bases lay between the germline ends. CDR3 sequence (DNA): TGCGCCAGCAGTACAGCCACCACTAACTATGGCTACACCTTC. Encoded protein: CASSTATTNYGYTF.

This clone was seen only once. The rearrangement links TRBV7-2 to TRBJ2-3; 8 nucleotides align to TRBD2. Germline loops: CDR1 SGHTA, CDR2 FQGNSA. The CDR3 totals 15 residues. J was trimmed by 3 bases and V by 6 bases; bases with no gene match: 8. The CDR3, as DNA: TGTGCCAGCAGATCCACGGGGGGGCGGACAGATACGCAGTATTTT. Residues: CASRSTGGRTDTQYF.

The rearrangement links TRBV6-5 to TRBJ1-6; no firm D call. Germline V lookup: CDR1 MNHEY, CDR2 SVGAGI. The V gene lost 2 bases and the J gene lost 3 bases, with 11 bases spanning the gap. This CDR3 has 16 residues. CDR3 bases: TGTGCCAGCAGTTACCGGGAGGGCAGCTATAATTCACCCCTCCACTTT. It yields the protein CASSYREGSYNSPLHF.

The chain carries TRBV7-9 and TRBJ1-1, with unresolved D. Trimming removed 5 bases at V and 1 base at J, with 11 bases between. The CDR3 is 14 amino acids. Germline CDR1 SEHNR, CDR2 FQNEAQ (reference sequence). The CDR3 DNA reads as TGTGCCAGCAGCCCCCGGATCCAGAACACTGAAGCTTTCTTT. This sequence encodes CASSPRIQNTEAFF.

CDR3: CASSLQAGNTIYF. CDR3 DNA sequence: TGCGCCAGCAGCTTGCAGGCTGGAAACACCATATATTTT. The chain recombines TRBV5-1 with TRBJ1-3; unclear D gene. V dropped 1 base and J dropped 2 bases, with 4 bases sitting between them. The CDR3 loop spans 13 amino acids. Germline V gives CDR1 SGHRS, CDR2 YFSETQ. Filled out from reference TRBV5-1 and TRBJ1-3, the complete variable domain reads KAGVTQTPRYLIKTRGQQVTLSCSPISGHRSVSWYQQTPGQGLQFLFEYFSETQRNKGNFPGRFSGRQFSNSRSEMNVSTLELGDSALYLCASSLQAGNTIYFGEGSWLTVV.

V and J are TRBV5-8 and TRBJ1-1; 7 nucleotides agree with TRBD1. The CDR3 is 17 amino acids. Germline CDR1 and CDR2: SGHTS and YDEGEE. The trim removed 0 bases at V and 0 bases at J, leaving 8 bases unmatched. The CDR3 coding sequence is TGTGCCAGCAGCTTGGTAGGGGCAGGGGGGATGAACACTGAAGCTTTCTTT. It is translated as CASSLVGAGGMNTEAFF. The entire variable domain, with the rest obtained from reference TRBV5-8 and TRBJ1-1, is as follows: EAGVTQSPTHLIKTRGQQATLRCSPISGHTSVYWYQQALGLGLQFLLWYDEGEERNRGNFPPRFSGRQFPNYSSELNVNALELEDSALYLCASSLVGAGGMNTEAFFGQGTRLTVV.

The CDR3 spells CASRPQGAVGETQYF. The CDR3, as DNA: TGTGCCAGCAGACCACAGGGGGCAGTGGGGGAGACCCAGTACTTC. The chain uses TRBV2 and TRBJ2-5; 9 positions agree with TRBD1. The germline V gene encodes CDR1 SNHLY and CDR2 FYNNEI. The CDR3 is made up of 15 amino acids. V was clipped by 6 bases and J by 5 bases; unmatched bases: 10. The full variable domain, rest sourced from reference TRBV2 and TRBJ2-5, is EPEVTQTPSHQVTQMGQEVILRCVPISNHLYFYWYRQILGQKVEFLVSFYNNEISEKSEIFDDQFSVERPDGSNFTLKIRSTKLEDSAMYFCASRPQGAVGETQYFGPGTRLLVL.